The 13 T cell receptor beta chains below come from one sample, sequenced in a study of blood T cell repertoires in COVID-19. Only in-frame clones appear in the TCRdb table, and some are missing; sequencing was by immunoSEQ multiplex PCR. The sample lists about 140,000 clones, roughly 89% occurring once. The sequenced sample consisted of peripheral blood. These receptors were taken from a human donor in a cohort sampled during active COVID-19.

The chain employs TRBV19 and TRBJ1-5; the match to TRBD1 covers 10 bases. CDR1 is LNHDA and CDR2 is SQIVND in the germline V gene (reference sequence). Germline trimming cut 8 bases from V and 0 bases from J; bases unmatched to any gene: 10. This CDR3 comprises 17 residues. CDR3: CASDRTGGANSNQPQHF. The CDR3 DNA follows: TGTGCCAGTGACCGGACAGGGGGAGCAAATAGCAATCAGCCCCAGCATTTT.

The J gene is TRBJ2-5, the V gene TRBV7-2; 7 bases line up with TRBD1. Trimming at V came to 4 bases and at J to 2 bases, leaving 7 bases not matched to a gene. CDR3 length equals 15 residues. In germline, CDR1 is SGHTA, CDR2 FQGNSA. For the CDR3, the DNA is TGTGCCAGCAGCTCGATACAGGGGAGTCAAGAGACCCAGTACTTC. Amino acid sequence: CASSSIQGSQETQYF.

The sample holds one count of this clone. The CDR3 nucleotides are TGTGCCAGCGGGGAGGGGGGCGCTAATGAAAAACTGTTTTTT. It is translated as CASGEGGANEKLFF. This chain uses TRBV25-1 with TRBJ1-4, with a weak D call TRBD1 (6 bases). V lost 8 bases, J lost 3 bases, and 13 bases lay in between. Germline V gene sequence: CDR1 MGHDK, CDR2 SYGVNS. The CDR3 totals 14 residues.

This chain joins TRBV5-1 and TRBJ2-1; the match to TRBD2 covers 7 bases. Trimming at V came to 4 bases and at J to 3 bases, leaving 4 bases not matched to a gene. Germline loops: CDR1 SGHRS, CDR2 YFSETQ. The CDR3 loop spans 14 amino acids. Here the CDR3 DNA reads TGCGCCAGCAGCGCCGGGACTAACTACAATGAGCAGTTCTTC. It encodes CASSAGTNYNEQFF.

This chain joins TRBV5-6 and TRBJ2-1; no clear D gene. Germline CDR1 and CDR2: SGHDT and YYEEEE. V gave up 2 bases and J gave up 7 bases, with 13 bases separating them. This CDR3 is 14 amino acids long. This chain's CDR3 is CASSLDPRQNEQFF. CDR3 in DNA: TGTGCCAGCAGCTTAGATCCGAGGCAAAATGAGCAGTTCTTC.

This clone has a handful of counts. The chain recombines TRBV6-5 with TRBJ1-1; 8 bases map to TRBD1. The V segment lost 2 bases and the J segment 7 bases; nucleotides outside the gene matches: 6. The CDR3 runs 14 residues. In germline, CDR1 is MNHEY, CDR2 SVGAGI. CDR3 amino acids: CASSYDRGGGEAFF. CDR3 in DNA: TGTGCCAGCAGTTACGACAGGGGAGGAGGTGAAGCTTTCTTT.

The chain joins TRBV29-1 to TRBJ1-1, with 10 bases fitting TRBD1. J gave up 6 bases and V 4 bases, and 5 bases lay outside the gene matches. From germline, CDR1 is SQVTM and CDR2 ANQGSEA. The CDR3 is 13 residues long. CDR3 protein: CSVVRDRGSEAFF. In DNA, the CDR3 is TGCAGCGTTGTCCGGGACAGGGGTTCTGAAGCTTTCTTT.

J is TRBJ1-1 and V is TRBV18, with 7 bases that match TRBD1. The CDR3 is 12 amino acids. Trimming removed 4 bases from V and 11 bases from J; junction bases left unmatched: 7. The germline gives CDR1 KGHSH, CDR2 LQKENI. CDR3 sequence: CASSLGQEEAFF. CDR3 coding DNA: TGTGCCAGCTCACTCGGACAGGAGGAGGCTTTCTTT.

The CDR3, as DNA: TGTGCCAGCAGCGTAGGGCAGACAGGGTCAGCTTTCTTT. Residues: CASSVGQTGSAFF. The chain combines TRBV9 with TRBJ1-1, with 7 bases matching TRBD1. The V segment lost 0 bases and the J segment 10 bases; nucleotides outside the gene matches: 6. The CDR3 totals 13 residues. CDR1 and CDR2 from the germline V gene are SGDLS and YYNGEE.

The chain recombines TRBV9 with TRBJ2-2, with D possibly TRBD2 on 5 matching bases. V gave up 0 bases and J gave up 0 bases, with 12 bases separating them. Germline CDR1 is SGDLS and CDR2 is YYNGEE. The CDR3 is 17 residues long. CDR3 nucleotides: TGTGCCAGCAGCGTAGAAAGTCTAGCACCGAACACCGGGGAGCTGTTTTTT. It encodes CASSVESLAPNTGELFF.

The genes are TRBV28 and TRBJ1-2; D uncertain. The germline CDR1 and CDR2 sequences are MDHEN and SYDVKM. CDR3 length equals 12 residues. V was pared by 4 bases and J by 9 bases, with 12 bases between. CDR3 DNA sequence: TGTGCCAGCAGTTCTCTCGAGATTAGCTACACCTTC. Protein sequence: CASSSLEISYTF.

The rearrangement joins TRBV19 to TRBJ1-1; TRBD1 matches at 7 bases. The CDR3 sequence is 16 residues long. The trim removed 5 bases at V and 5 bases at J, leaving 14 bases unmatched. The V gene's germline CDR1 is LNHDA and CDR2 SQIVND (reference sequence). CDR3 in DNA: TGTGCCAGTAGTCTCCCTTACAGGGGATCTTTGACTGAAGCTTTCTTT. Protein: CASSLPYRGSLTEAFF.

The chain joins TRBV4-1 to TRBJ2-1; no clear D gene. CDR1 and CDR2 (germline): MGHRA, YSYEKL. The V end lost 1 base, the J end lost 7 bases, and 5 bases lay between the germline ends. The CDR3 sequence is 12 residues long. CDR3: CASSQARNEQFF. DNA of the CDR3: TGCGCCAGCAGCCAAGCCAGGAATGAGCAGTTCTTC.